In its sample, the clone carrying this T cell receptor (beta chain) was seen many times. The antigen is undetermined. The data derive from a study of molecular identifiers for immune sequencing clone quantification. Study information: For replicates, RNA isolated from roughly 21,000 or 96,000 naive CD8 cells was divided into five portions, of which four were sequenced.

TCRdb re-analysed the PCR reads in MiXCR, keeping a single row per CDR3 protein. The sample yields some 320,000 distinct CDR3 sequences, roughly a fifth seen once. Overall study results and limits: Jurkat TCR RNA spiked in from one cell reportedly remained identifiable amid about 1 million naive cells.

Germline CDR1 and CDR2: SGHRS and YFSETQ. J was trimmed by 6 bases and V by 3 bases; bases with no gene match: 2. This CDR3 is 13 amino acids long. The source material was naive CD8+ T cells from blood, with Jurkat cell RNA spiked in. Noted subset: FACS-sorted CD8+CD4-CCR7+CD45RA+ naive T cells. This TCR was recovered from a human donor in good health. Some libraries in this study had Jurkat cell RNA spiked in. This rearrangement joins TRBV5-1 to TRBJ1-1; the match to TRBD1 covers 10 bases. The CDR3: CASSWDRGAEAFF. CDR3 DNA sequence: TGCGCCAGCAGCTGGGACAGGGGTGCTGAAGCTTTCTTT.